Shown below are 10 T cell receptor beta chains from a single sample sequenced in a study of T cell repertoires in cytomegalovirus infection. MiXCR was run by TCRdb on the reads, yielding one entry per CDR3 protein. The table lists just under 550,000 distinct CDR3 sequences, around 27% of them singletons, with about 12% in the top ten. Material for sequencing was PBMCs. The receptor source for this set is a human donor in good health (CMV status not recorded). Some clones in this sample may be carry-over from other donors' samples.

The rearrangement joins TRBV10-3 to TRBJ2-1, with 8 bases aligning to TRBD2. V was pared by 0 bases and J by 4 bases, with 11 bases of the junction left unmatched. Germline V gene data show CDR1 as ENHRY and CDR2 as SYGVKD. This CDR3 has 18 amino acids. The CDR3 DNA follows: TGTGCCATCAGTGAGTCCAGCGGGAGAGCCTCGGCATACAATGAGCAGTTCTTC. This gives the protein CAISESSGRASAYNEQFF.

J is TRBJ1-5 and V is TRBV7-2; maybe TRBD1 (5 bases). CDR1 is SGHTA and CDR2 is FQGNSA in the germline V gene. There are 15 residues in the CDR3. V shed 2 bases and J shed 6 bases, with 14 bases lying between them. The chain's CDR3 is CASSLSQGRTQPQHF. The CDR3 DNA follows: TGTGCCAGCAGCTTAAGCCAGGGACGGACTCAGCCCCAGCATTTT.

This clonotype has a handful of counts. The V and J genes are TRBV19 and TRBJ2-1; 7 bases line up with TRBD2. The CDR3 runs 17 residues. Trimming at V came to 7 bases and at J to 0 bases, leaving 12 bases not matched to a gene. The germline V gene has CDR1 LNHDA and CDR2 SQIVND (reference sequence). In DNA, the CDR3 is TGTGCCAGTACCCTCATCCACGGACTAGACTCCTACAATGAGCAGTTCTTC. Translated: CASTLIHGLDSYNEQFF.

V gene TRBV20-1 combines with J gene TRBJ2-3; D ambiguous. CDR3 size: 14 residues. Trimming cost V 3 bases and J 0 bases, with 10 bases left between them. From germline, CDR1 is DFQATT and CDR2 SNEGSKA (reference sequence). The CDR3 loop is CSASTSTSTDTQYF. CDR3 in DNA: TGCAGTGCTAGTACCTCTACTAGCACAGATACGCAGTATTTT.

The gene calls are TRBV19 and TRBJ1-1; 7 bases fit TRBD1. This CDR3 spans 19 amino acids. Looked up from germline, CDR1 is LNHDA and CDR2 is SQIVND (reference sequence). Losses at the gene ends were 6 bases for V and 4 bases for J; bases not matched to a gene: 23. The CDR3 sequence: CASSTPESQGISWITEAFF. The CDR3 DNA sequence: TGTGCCAGTAGCACCCCCGAGTCACAGGGGATCAGTTGGATCACTGAAGCTTTCTTT. Full variable domain (outside the CDR3, taken from reference TRBV19 and TRBJ1-1): DGGITQSPKYLFRKEGQNVTLSCEQNLNHDAMYWYRQDPGQGLRLIYYSQIVNDFQKGDIAEGYSVSREKKESFPLTVTSAQKNPTAFYLCASSTPESQGISWITEAFFGQGTRLTVV.

This chain joins TRBV6-1 and TRBJ2-1; TRBD2 matches at 14 bases. From germline, CDR1 is MNHNS and CDR2 SASEGT. The CDR3 extends over 17 amino acids. J gave up 13 bases and V 3 bases, and 14 bases lay outside the gene matches. CDR3 in amino acids: CASSDISGTSGSTPQFF. CDR3 DNA: TGTGCCAGCAGTGACATTTCGGGGACTAGCGGGAGCACCCCCCAGTTCTTC.

The chain links TRBV24-1 to TRBJ2-3; 14 nucleotides line up with TRBD2. CDR1 is KGHDR and CDR2 is SFDVKD in the germline V gene. The CDR3 loop spans 17 amino acids. The V segment lost 4 bases and the J segment 1 base; nucleotides outside the gene matches: 3. CDR3 DNA: TGTGCCACCAGTGACCCGGGACTAGCGGGAGGCACAGATACGCAGTATTTT. Its protein product is CATSDPGLAGGTDTQYF.

The J gene is TRBJ1-5, the V gene TRBV10-3; D not certain. The germline V gene has CDR1 ENHRY and CDR2 SYGVKD. Deletions cut 3 bases from V and 5 bases from J, with 8 bases between. CDR3 size: 13 residues. The CDR3 is CAISERGDQPQHF. The CDR3 bases are TGTGCCATCAGTGAACGGGGAGATCAGCCCCAGCATTTT.

This clonotype has only a few counts. The chain carries TRBV15 and TRBJ2-5; D uncertain. V was clipped by 3 bases and J by 0 bases, with 8 bases between them. Germline V lookup: CDR1 LNHNV, CDR2 YYDKDF (reference sequence). This CDR3 region has 14 residues. CDR3 bases: TGTGCCACCAGCAGTAGGACCCACCAAGAGACCCAGTACTTC. Residues: CATSSRTHQETQYF.

This chain uses TRBV20-1 with TRBJ1-2; D is perhaps TRBD1 (5 bases). This CDR3 has 15 amino acids. V was pared by 0 bases and J by 4 bases, with 15 bases between. Germline V gene data show CDR1 as DFQATT and CDR2 as SNEGSKA (reference sequence). This CDR3 reads CSARDPGRRGYGYTF. Written as DNA, the CDR3 is TGCAGTGCTAGAGATCCCGGCAGGAGGGGCTATGGCTACACCTTC.